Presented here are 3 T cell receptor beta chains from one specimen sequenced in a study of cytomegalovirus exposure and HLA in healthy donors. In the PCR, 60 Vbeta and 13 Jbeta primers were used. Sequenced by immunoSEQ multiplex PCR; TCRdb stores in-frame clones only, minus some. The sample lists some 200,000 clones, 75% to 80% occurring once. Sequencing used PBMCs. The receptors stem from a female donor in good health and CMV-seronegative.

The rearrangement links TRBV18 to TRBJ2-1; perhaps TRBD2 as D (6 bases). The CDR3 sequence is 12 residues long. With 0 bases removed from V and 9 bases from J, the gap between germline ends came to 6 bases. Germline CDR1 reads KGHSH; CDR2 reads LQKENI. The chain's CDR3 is CASSPPGGEQFF. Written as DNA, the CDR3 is TGTGCCAGCTCACCACCGGGAGGTGAGCAGTTCTTC.

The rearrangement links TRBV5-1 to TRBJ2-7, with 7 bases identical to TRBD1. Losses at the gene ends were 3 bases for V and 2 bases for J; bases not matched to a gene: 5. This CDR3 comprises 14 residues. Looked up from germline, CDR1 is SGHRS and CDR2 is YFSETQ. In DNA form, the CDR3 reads TGCGCCAGCAGCTACGGACAGGAGCCCTACGAGCAGTACTTC. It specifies CASSYGQEPYEQYF. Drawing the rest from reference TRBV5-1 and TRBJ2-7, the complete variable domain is KAGVTQTPRYLIKTRGQQVTLSCSPISGHRSVSWYQQTPGQGLQFLFEYFSETQRNKGNFPGRFSGRQFSNSRSEMNVSTLELGDSALYLCASSYGQEPYEQYFGPGTRLTVT.

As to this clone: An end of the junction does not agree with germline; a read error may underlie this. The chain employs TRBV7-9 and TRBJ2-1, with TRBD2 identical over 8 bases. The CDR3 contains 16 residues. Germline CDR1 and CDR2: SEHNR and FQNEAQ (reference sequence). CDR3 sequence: CSSSPRGAGGFYEQFF. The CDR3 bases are TGTTCCAGCAGCCCCAGAGGGGCGGGAGGCTTTTATGAGCAGTTCTTC.